A selection of T cell receptor beta chains follows, all from one sample in a study of response to subunit inactivated influenza vaccine. TCRdb re-called the RT-PCR reads with MiXCR, one entry per CDR3 protein. The sample lists approximately 500,000 distinct CDR3 sequences; about an eighth were seen once. Here the sequenced sample was PBMCs from blood, taken roughly 46 days after vaccination. These receptors came from a man in his fifties or sixties who received an inactivated influenza vaccine. CDR3s include the opening cysteine and the closing phenylalanine or tryptophan. A D gene is named only where the DNA matches it firmly. Clone size appears in some rows only: once, few, many, or a class for an expanded clone.

d_call clone_size j_call v_call cdr3_nt cdr3_aa
TRBD2 few TRBJ2-1 TRBV12-5 TGTGCTAGTGGTTTGTGGCCTAGCGGGAGACAGTACAATGAGCAGTTCTTC CASGLWPSGRQYNEQFF
TRBD2 many TRBJ2-5 TRBV4-2 TGTGCCAGCAGCCAAGTTACCGGGACTAGACAAGAGACCCAGTACTTC CASSQVTGTRQETQYF
TRBD2 few TRBJ2-3 TRBV7-2 TGTGCCAGCAGCTTATATCTAGCGGGAGGGGCAGATACGCAGTATTTT CASSLYLAGGADTQYF
. few TRBJ2-2 TRBV18 TGTGCCAGCTCACCAAGCCGCGGCGGCACCGGGGAGCTGTTTTTT CASSPSRGGTGELFF
. . TRBJ2-1 TRBV12-3/TRBV12-4 TGTGCCAGCAGTTTAGCCGGGGGGCCCCGTGAGCAGTTCTTC CASSLAGGPREQFF
. many TRBJ2-3 TRBV6-4 TGTGCCAGCAGTCCGGGAGCAGGAGCAGATACGCAGTATTTT CASSPGAGADTQYF
. . TRBJ1-5 TRBV4-1 TGCGCCAGCAGCCAGCAAGAGGGTCAGGATCAGCCCCAGCATTTT CASSQQEGQDQPQHF
TRBD2 many TRBJ2-3 TRBV7-2 TGTGCCAGCAGCTTAGGGCTAGCGGGTCAAGATACGCAGTATTTT CASSLGLAGQDTQYF
. many TRBJ2-7 TRBV20-1 TGCAGTGTTACTAGCAATTACGAGCAGTACTTC CSVTSNYEQYF
. few TRBJ2-7 TRBV5-5 TGTGCCAGCAGCTTGACAGGGTGGGTCAACGAGCAGTACTTC CASSLTGWVNEQYF
. . TRBJ2-1 TRBV3-1 TGTGCCAGCAGCCAGAGACGGAATGAGCAGTTCTTC CASSQRRNEQFF
TRBD2 few TRBJ2-1 TRBV6-1 TGTGTGGCAGGGCGGGGGAGCTCCTACAATGAGCAGTTCTTC CVAGRGSSYNEQFF
. . TRBJ2-5 TRBV7-2 TGTGCCAGCAGCTCACCGTTCAAACAGGAGACCCAGTACTTC CASSSPFKQETQYF
. . TRBJ2-7 TRBV2 TGTGCCAGCAGTGAAGCGCGGTCAGGTACCTACGAGCAGTACTTC CASSEARSGTYEQYF
. once TRBJ2-5 TRBV7-9 TGTGCCAGCAGCCCATCCACGGGGCTAGCGTACGGAGAGACCCAGTACTTC CASSPSTGLAYGETQYF
. few TRBJ2-7 TRBV29-1 TGCAGCGTTGGACTTGGGCGCGAGCAGTACTTC CSVGLGREQYF
. few TRBJ2-1 TRBV6-1 TGTGCCAGCAGTAGGGTCGGACTCGTCTCCTACAATGAGCAGTTCTTC CASSRVGLVSYNEQFF
TRBD2 . TRBJ2-7 TRBV6-2/TRBV6-3 TGTGCCAGCAGTTCCGGGACTAGCGGGAGAGGTGGCGAGCAGTACTTC CASSSGTSGRGGEQYF
. . TRBJ2-3 TRBV29-1 TGCAGCGGAAGACAGCTTAGCACAGATACGCAGTATTTT CSGRQLSTDTQYF
. many TRBJ1-1 TRBV7-2 TGTGCCAGCAGCCCCAGTTACATGAACACTGAAGCTTTCTTT CASSPSYMNTEAFF
. few TRBJ2-5 TRBV5-1 TGCGCCAGCAGCCATGGGGGGCAAGAGACCCAGTACTTC CASSHGGQETQYF
. few TRBJ1-2 TRBV12-3/TRBV12-4 TGTGCCAGCAGTAGGACGACAGGCCAACTTAACTATGGCTACACCTTC CASSRTTGQLNYGYTF
TRBD1 . TRBJ2-1 TRBV6-2/TRBV6-3 TGTGCCAGCACCGGAACCGGGACAGGGGGGGACTACGAGCAGTTCTTC CASTGTGTGGDYEQFF
. . TRBJ2-7 TRBV5-1 TGCGCCAGCAGCTTGGGGGACGGAATCTACGAGCAGTACTTC CASSLGDGIYEQYF
. . TRBJ2-7 TRBV20-1 TGCAGTCCGTACTACTCCTACGAGCAGTACTTC CSPYYSYEQYF
. few TRBJ2-2 TRBV10-3 TGTGCCATCCGGGACCCCGGTTCCGGGGAGCTGTTTTTT CAIRDPGSGELFF
. . TRBJ2-4 TRBV7-2 TGTGCCAGCAGCTACACCACAGGTTACAAAAACATTCAGTACTTC CASSYTTGYKNIQYF
. . TRBJ2-7 TRBV5-5 TGTGCCAGCAGCTTGGCTACGGGACAAGACTCCTACGAGCAGTACTTC CASSLATGQDSYEQYF
. few TRBJ2-7 TRBV4-3 TGCGCCAGCAGCCAAGACAGGAGCTCCTACGAGCAGTACTTC CASSQDRSSYEQYF
. few TRBJ1-2 TRBV6-2/TRBV6-3 TGTGCCAGCAGTTACTCGGGAGTCGATGGCTACACCTTC CASSYSGVDGYTF
. many TRBJ2-7 TRBV6-5 TGTGCCAGCAGTTACTCGCACGTCTCGCACAGACCCTACGAGCAGTACTTC CASSYSHVSHRPYEQYF
TRBD2 few TRBJ2-7 TRBV28 TGTGCCATCGGACCTAGCGGTTACGAGCAGTACTTC CAIGPSGYEQYF
. many TRBJ2-5 TRBV12-3/TRBV12-4 TGTGCCAGCAGTTTAGAGGGCCAGGCCCAAGAGACCCAGTACTTC CASSLEGQAQETQYF
TRBD2 few TRBJ2-1 TRBV15 TGTGCCACCAGCAGAGAACGACTAGCGGGAAAGCTCTTC CATSRERLAGKLF
TRBD2 . TRBJ2-1 TRBV12-3/TRBV12-4 TGTGCCAGCAGTTCGACTAGCGGCAATAACAATGAGCAGTTCTTC CASSSTSGNNNEQFF
TRBD1 many TRBJ1-5 TRBV10-1 TGCGCCAGCAGCGGGGACAGGGCCCAGCCCCAGCATTTT CASSGDRAQPQHF
TRBD1 many TRBJ2-1 TRBV5-1 TGCGCCAGCAGCTTGGCCCCGGGACAGGGATACAATGAGCAGTTCTTC CASSLAPGQGYNEQFF
TRBD2 many TRBJ2-5 TRBV5-1 TGCGCCAGCAGAATCAGGCTAGCGGGAGAGACCCAGTACTTC CASRIRLAGETQYF
. . TRBJ2-2 TRBV7-9 TGTGCCAGCAGCTTAATGAGAAACACCGGGGAGCTGTTTTTT CASSLMRNTGELFF
TRBD2 . TRBJ2-5 TRBV2 TGTGCCAGCAGTGAAGTGGTAGCGGGAGGAAAGGAGACCCAGTACTTC CASSEVVAGGKETQYF
. . TRBJ1-6 TRBV2 TGTGCCAGCCAAGGCCGACCCTACGGTTCACCCCTCCACTTT CASQGRPYGSPLHF